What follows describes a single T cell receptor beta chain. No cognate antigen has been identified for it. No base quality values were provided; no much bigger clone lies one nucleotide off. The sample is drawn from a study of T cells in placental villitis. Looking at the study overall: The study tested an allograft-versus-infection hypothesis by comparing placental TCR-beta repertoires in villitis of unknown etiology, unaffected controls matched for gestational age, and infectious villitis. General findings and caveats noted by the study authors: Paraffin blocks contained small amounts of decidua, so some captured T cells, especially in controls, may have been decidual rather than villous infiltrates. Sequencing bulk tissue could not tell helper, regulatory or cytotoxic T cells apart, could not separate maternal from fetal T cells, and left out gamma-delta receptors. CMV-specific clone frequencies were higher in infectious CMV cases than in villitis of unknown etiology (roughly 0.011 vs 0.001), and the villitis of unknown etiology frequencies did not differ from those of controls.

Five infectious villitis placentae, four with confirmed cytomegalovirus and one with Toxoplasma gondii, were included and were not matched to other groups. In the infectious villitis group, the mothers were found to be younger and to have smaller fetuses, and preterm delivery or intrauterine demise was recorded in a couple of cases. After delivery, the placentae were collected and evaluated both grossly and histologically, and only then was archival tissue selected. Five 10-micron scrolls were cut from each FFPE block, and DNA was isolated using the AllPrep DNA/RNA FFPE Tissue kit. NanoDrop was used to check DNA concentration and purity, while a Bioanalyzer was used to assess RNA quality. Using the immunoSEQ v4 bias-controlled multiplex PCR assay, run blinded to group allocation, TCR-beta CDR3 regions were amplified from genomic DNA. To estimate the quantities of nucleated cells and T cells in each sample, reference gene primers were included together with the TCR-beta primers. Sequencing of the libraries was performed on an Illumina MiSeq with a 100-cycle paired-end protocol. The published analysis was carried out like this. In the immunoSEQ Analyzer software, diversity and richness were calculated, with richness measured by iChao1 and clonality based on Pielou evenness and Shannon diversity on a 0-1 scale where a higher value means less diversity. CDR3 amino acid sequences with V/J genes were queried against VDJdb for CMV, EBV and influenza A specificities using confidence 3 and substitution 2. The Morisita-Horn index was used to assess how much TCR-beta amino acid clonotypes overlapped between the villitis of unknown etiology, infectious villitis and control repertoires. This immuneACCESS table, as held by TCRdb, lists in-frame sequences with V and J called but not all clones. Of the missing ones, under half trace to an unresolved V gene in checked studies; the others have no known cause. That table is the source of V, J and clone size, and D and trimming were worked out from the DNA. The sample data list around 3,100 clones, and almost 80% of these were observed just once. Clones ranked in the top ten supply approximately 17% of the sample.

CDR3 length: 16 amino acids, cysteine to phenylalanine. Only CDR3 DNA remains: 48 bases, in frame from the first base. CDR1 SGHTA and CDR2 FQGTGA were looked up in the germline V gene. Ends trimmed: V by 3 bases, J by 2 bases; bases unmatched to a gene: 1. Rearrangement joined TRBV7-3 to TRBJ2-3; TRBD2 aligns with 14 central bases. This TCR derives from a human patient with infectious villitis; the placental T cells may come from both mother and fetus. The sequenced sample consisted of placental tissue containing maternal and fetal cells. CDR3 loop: CASSLGLAGVTDTQYF. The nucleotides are TGTGCCAGCAGCTTGGGACTAGCGGGAGTCACAGATACGCAGTATTTT.